These 9 T cell receptor beta chains were sequenced from one sample in a study of T cells in women clearing cervical HPV infection. Measured with immunoSEQ multiplex PCR; TCRdb has only the in-frame clones, and not every one. The ten top clones account for about 1.5%, within a sample of about 48,000 clones. Sample: blood buffy coat. The receptor source for this set is a woman aged 18 to 75 with a cervical HPV16 infection that either progressed to CIN3+ or cleared (not recorded which).

About this clone: The read halts 3 residues ahead of the CDR3 end, with the missing end drawn from the germline J gene. V usage is TRBV28 and J usage is TRBJ2-5; 9 bases map to TRBD2. CDR3 size: 16 residues. V lost 3 bases to trimming and J lost 5 bases; unmatched junction nucleotides: 10. Looked up from germline, CDR1 is MDHEN and CDR2 is SYDVKM. The CDR3 region is CASSLVGGGGEETQYF. CDR3 DNA (partial): TGTGCCAGCAGTTTGGTCGGTGGCGGGGGGGAGGAGACC.

CDR3 amino acids: CAWSGKASGETQYF. The CDR3 bases that were read are TGTGCCTGGAGTGGAAAGGCTAGCGGGGAGACC. This chain joins TRBV30 and TRBJ2-5; 8 bases fit TRBD2. The read finishes 3 residues shy of the CDR3 end, and the germline J gene is used to complete it. Germline V lookup: CDR1 GTSNPN, CDR2 SVGIG (reference sequence). The CDR3 extends over 14 amino acids. The V segment lost 1 base and the J segment 5 bases; nucleotides outside the gene matches: 6.

As to this clone: Read sequence stops 3 residues before the CDR3 end, and the germline J gene provides the missing end. The chain recombines TRBV7-9 with TRBJ2-2; 7 bases are a match to TRBD1. CDR3 length: 15 residues. Trimming took 1 base from V and 3 from J; bases not matched to a gene: 2. In germline, CDR1 is SEHNR, CDR2 FQNEAQ (reference sequence). CDR3 DNA (partial): TGTGCCAGCAGCTTAGGCGACAGGGACACCGGGGAG. Amino acids: CASSLGDRDTGE. The whole CDR3 protein is CASSLGDRDTGELFF.

Of note for this clone: The read stops 3 residues short of the end of the CDR3; the missing end is completed from the germline J gene. J is TRBJ1-1 and V is TRBV28; 10 bases map to TRBD1. V shed 1 base and J 4 bases; nucleotides not matched to a gene: 3. The germline gives CDR1 MDHEN, CDR2 SYDVKM. The CDR3 extends over 15 amino acids. CDR3 DNA (partial): TGTGCCAGCAGTTTATTTCGGACAGGGGGCACTGAA. It codes for CASSLFRTGGTE. The complete CDR3 sequence is CASSLFRTGGTEAFF.

Worth noting for this clone: The read is 3 residues too short to cover the CDR3 end, so that end is filled in from the germline J gene. This chain joins TRBV28 and TRBJ1-1; D is perhaps TRBD1 (6 bases). The CDR3 covers 14 residues. Germline V CDR1 and CDR2: MDHEN, SYDVKM. The V gene lost 5 bases and the J gene lost 0 bases, with 10 bases spanning the gap. The covered CDR3 bases are TGTGCCAGCAGTCCCGGACAGATGAACACTGAA. Translating gives CASSPGQMNTE. The whole CDR3 reads CASSPGQMNTEAFF.

With regard to this clone: The sequence runs out 3 residues before the end of the CDR3; the remainder is reconstructed from the germline J gene. V usage is TRBV11-2 and J usage is TRBJ1-2; 7 bases agree with TRBD1. CDR1 and CDR2 from the germline V gene are SGHAT and FQNNGV. V lost 2 bases to trimming and J lost 3 bases; unmatched junction nucleotides: 6. This CDR3 region has 15 residues. The covered CDR3 bases are TGTGCCAGCAGCTTATTTGAGGGGGCTTACTATGGC. It specifies CASSLFEGAYYG. In full, the CDR3 is CASSLFEGAYYGYTF.

Comments on this clone: The read is 3 residues too short to cover the CDR3 end, so that end is filled in from the germline J gene. The V and J genes are TRBV5-3 and TRBJ2-7, with 11 bases that match TRBD2. TRBV5-3 is filed as an ORF, its function uncertain. The trim removed 4 bases at V and 4 bases at J, leaving 16 bases unmatched. This CDR3 region has 18 residues. The part of the CDR3 DNA that was read is TGTGCCAGAAGCCCCCAACCCCGCCGACTAGCGGGGCTGTACGAG. Translating it yields CARSPQPRRLAGLYE. The whole CDR3 sequence is CARSPQPRRLAGLYEQYF.

Turning to this clone: The CDR3 end falls 3 residues outside the read, so it is completed with the germline J gene. This sequence joins TRBV12-5 and TRBJ1-1, with 8 bases that match TRBD1. Germline-derived CDR1 and CDR2 are LGHNT and FRNRAP. The CDR3 is made up of 15 amino acids. The ends lost 6 bases at V and 4 bases at J; junction bases unmatched: 10. CDR3 bases read: TGTGCTAGTGGCCCCAGGGGGCAGGCTGTCACTGAA. Translation: CASGPRGQAVTE. The CDR3 in full is CASGPRGQAVTEAFF.

Comments on this clone: Coverage ceases 3 residues before the CDR3 finishes, and the germline J gene fills in the end. The same CDR3 also results from other DNA sequences found in this sample. The chain links TRBV30 to TRBJ2-2; 7 bases agree with TRBD2. Germline V lookup: CDR1 GTSNPN, CDR2 SVGIG (reference sequence). Germline trimming cut 3 bases from V and 7 bases from J; bases unmatched to any gene: 8. The length of the CDR3 is 14 residues. The sequenced part of the CDR3 DNA is TGTGCCTGGAGCCAGGCGGGAGTTAGCGGGGAG. As protein: CAWSQAGVSGE. The complete CDR3 sequence is CAWSQAGVSGELFF.